This is a list of T cell receptor beta chains from one sample in a study of shared clonotypes between healthy human individuals. The repertoire was sequenced with immunoSEQ multiplex PCR; TCRdb's copy has only in-frame clones and lacks some. The sample has 1,100,000 or so clones, about 80% seen once. Sequenced: memory CD4+ T cells from PBMCs. The source is a man between 18 and 35 years old in good health. Some clones in this sample may be carry-over from other donors' samples. Each CDR3 is given with its conserved first and last residue. D genes are given only for firm matches. Clone size, where shown, is once, few, many, or a class for clones that have expanded.

D,size,length,V,J,CDR3,DNA
TRBD2,NA,14,TRBV6-1,TRBJ2-7,CASLGLSDSYEQYF,TGTGCCAGCCTGGGACTATCCGACTCCTACGAGCAGTACTTC
TRBD1,NA,14,TRBV28,TRBJ1-2,CASTLGQGNYGYTF,TGTGCCAGCACCCTAGGACAGGGGAACTATGGCTACACCTTC
NA,NA,16,TRBV5-1,TRBJ2-7,CASSGALVGVNYEQYF,TGCGCCAGCAGCGGAGCTCTTGTGGGAGTTAATTACGAGCAGTACTTC
TRBD1,NA,15,TRBV18,TRBJ1-2,CASSPGQGIVYGYTF,TGTGCCAGCTCACCAGGACAGGGGATAGTCTATGGCTACACCTTC
TRBD1,NA,12,TRBV7-2,TRBJ1-4,CASSPGGEKLFF,TGTGCCAGCAGCCCAGGGGGTGAAAAACTGTTTTTT
NA,NA,13,TRBV5-6,TRBJ2-5,CASTPGATETQYF,TGTGCCAGCACTCCGGGTGCTACCGAGACCCAGTACTTC
NA,NA,13,TRBV18,TRBJ2-5,CASSPAQQETQYF,TGTGCCAGCTCCCCCGCGCAGCAAGAGACCCAGTACTTC
TRBD1,NA,12,TRBV28,TRBJ1-1,CAIRGQNTEAFF,TGTGCCATCAGGGGGCAGAACACTGAAGCTTTCTTT
NA,few,15,TRBV7-2,TRBJ2-5,CASSQGRNLLETQYF,TGTGCCAGCAGCCAGGGGCGGAACCTCCTGGAGACCCAGTACTTC
NA,NA,15,TRBV12-2,TRBJ2-7,CASQNSGTGLVEQYF,TGTGCAAGTCAGAATTCCGGGACAGGGTTGGTCGAGCAGTACTTC
NA,NA,16,TRBV5-4,TRBJ1-1,CASSSKGGGPDTEAFF,TGTGCCAGCAGCTCGAAGGGCGGGGGTCCTGACACTGAAGCTTTCTTT
NA,few,16,TRBV19,TRBJ1-1,CASRITPYGGVTEAFF,TGTGCCAGTAGGATAACCCCTTACGGGGGGGTCACTGAAGCTTTCTTT
NA,NA,19,TRBV15,TRBJ2-5,CATSRDAPSRWGRQETQYF,TGTGCCACCAGCAGAGATGCCCCTTCCCGCTGGGGGCGGCAAGAGACCCAGTACTTC
TRBD2,once,15,TRBV25-1,TRBJ2-1,CASSEWASGKNEQFF,TGTGCCAGCAGTGAATGGGCTAGCGGGAAGAATGAGCAGTTCTTC
NA,NA,12,TRBV30,TRBJ1-2,CAGSQSTYGYTF,TGTGCCGGGTCCCAAAGCACCTATGGCTACACCTTC
TRBD1,few,13,TRBV5-6,TRBJ1-5,CASSPGGGQPQHF,TGTGCCAGCAGCCCAGGGGGCGGCCAGCCCCAGCATTTT
NA,NA,18,TRBV19,TRBJ1-5,CASSINRGATYSNQPQHF,TGTGCCAGTAGTATAAACCGGGGCGCGACCTATAGCAATCAGCCCCAGCATTTT
TRBD1,NA,15,TRBV5-1,TRBJ2-7,CASSRLTGGLYEQYF,TGCGCCAGCAGCAGATTGACAGGGGGCCTCTACGAGCAGTACTTC
NA,NA,14,TRBV5-5,TRBJ1-3,CASKWDNSGNTIYF,TGTGCCAGCAAATGGGACAACTCTGGAAACACCATATATTTT
NA,NA,14,TRBV18,TRBJ2-7,CASSQFGGGYEQYF,TGTGCCAGCTCACAGTTCGGGGGCGGTTACGAGCAGTACTTC
TRBD1,NA,15,TRBV18,TRBJ1-5,CASSPPGQGNQPQHF,TGTGCCAGCTCACCACCGGGACAGGGCAATCAGCCCCAGCATTTT
TRBD1,NA,14,TRBV29-1,TRBJ1-1,CSVQGGEKYTEAFF,TGCAGCGTCCAGGGGGGGGAAAAGTACACTGAAGCTTTCTTT
NA,NA,13,TRBV7-9,TRBJ1-1,CASSPMGGTEAFF,TGTGCCAGCAGTCCAATGGGGGGCACTGAAGCTTTCTTT
NA,once,14,TRBV5-1,TRBJ2-5,CASSFTTAQETQYF,TGCGCCAGCAGCTTTACGACAGCCCAAGAGACCCAGTACTTC
NA,NA,17,TRBV30,TRBJ2-7,CAWSQELERRGSYEQYF,TGTGCCTGGTCCCAAGAGCTCGAGCGGAGGGGGTCCTACGAGCAGTACTTC
NA,NA,11,TRBV25-1,TRBJ2-5,CASSVGGTQYF,TGTGCCAGCAGTGTAGGGGGGACCCAGTACTTC
TRBD2,NA,19,TRBV18,TRBJ2-5,CASSPLPAGSGTSGETQYF,TGTGCCAGCTCACCACTCCCCGCAGGATCCGGGACTAGCGGAGAGACCCAGTACTTC
NA,few,15,TRBV4-1,TRBJ1-5,CASSQGELGNQPQHF,TGCGCCAGCAGCCAAGGCGAACTGGGCAATCAGCCCCAGCATTTT
NA,few,16,TRBV7-3,TRBJ2-1,CASSLRTSSSYNEQFF,TGTGCCAGCAGCTTAAGGACATCGAGCTCCTACAATGAGCAGTTCTTC
NA,NA,17,TRBV4-3,TRBJ2-1,CASSQDQFRAASHEQFF,TGCGCCAGCAGCCAAGATCAATTCCGGGCCGCATCACATGAGCAGTTCTTC
TRBD1,NA,14,TRBV7-9,TRBJ1-5,CASSLGGGGQPQHF,TGTGCCAGCAGCTTAGGAGGGGGCGGTCAGCCCCAGCATTTT
TRBD2,once,15,TRBV28,TRBJ2-7,CASSSLAGGTYEQYF,TGTGCCAGCAGTAGTCTAGCGGGAGGGACCTACGAGCAGTACTTC
TRBD2,NA,16,TRBV5-1,TRBJ2-1,CASSLGASGTVNEQFF,TGCGCCAGCAGCTTGGGAGCTAGCGGGACGGTGAATGAGCAGTTCTTC
TRBD1,NA,16,TRBV4-3,TRBJ1-1,CASSQDGRTGATEAFF,TGCGCCAGCAGCCAAGATGGCAGGACAGGGGCCACTGAAGCTTTCTTT